This TCR beta chain was identified during a study of Graves' ophthalmopathy and Graves' hyperthyroidism. General study results and limits: It was with 70.59% sensitivity and just under 75% specificity that the model predicted ophthalmopathy progression.

This clonotype was seen many times. The antigen remains undetermined. Out of 9 to 10 ml of fresh peripheral blood, PBMCs were obtained. V shed 6 bases, J shed 0 bases, and the junction held 22 bases outside the gene matches. CDR1 MNHEY and CDR2 SVGEGT come from the germline V gene. This CDR3 is built from 22 residues. Amplification of the TCR beta CDR3 regions used RNA transcripts (as template). Second-round multiplex PCR came after first-round RT-PCR with HTBI primers. TCRdb re-called the multiplex PCR reads through MiXCR, storing one row per CDR3 protein. In the table there are under 800,000 distinct CDR3 sequences, 22% of which are singletons.

The specimen sequenced was peripheral blood. This chain links TRBV6-2 or TRBV6-3 with TRBJ1-6, with 8 bases fitting TRBD1. The sequence was collected from a woman between 18 and 29 years old with stable Graves' hyperthyroidism. Some clones in this sample may be carry-over from other donors' samples. In DNA form, the CDR3 reads TGTGCCAGCAGATCGAGAGGGACAGGCGATTTTGGGACGAGCTCCTATAATTCACCCCTCCACTTT. Protein sequence: CASRSRGTGDFGTSSYNSPLHF.